A single sample is the source of the 12 T cell receptor beta chains below, sequenced in a study of T cells in Graves' hyperthyroidism and ophthalmopathy. RNA transcripts yielded amplified TCR beta CDR3 regions. In the first-round RT-PCR of the TCR CDR3, the HTBI primer set was used. Each CDR3 protein gets one entry after TCRdb re-called the multiplex PCR reads with MiXCR. In the table there are some 300,000 distinct CDR3 sequences, about an eighth of which are singletons. The sequencing input was blood. Receptor source: a woman aged 30 to 39 with Graves' hyperthyroidism that later progressed to Graves' ophthalmopathy.

J is TRBJ2-5 and V is TRBV5-8, with D unclear. Trimming cost V 4 bases and J 1 base, with 11 bases left between them. Germline V lookup: CDR1 SGHTS, CDR2 YDEGEE. This CDR3 is built from 14 residues. The CDR3 loop is CASSREGFQETQYF. In DNA, the CDR3 is TGTGCCAGCAGCCGTGAAGGTTTCCAAGAGACCCAGTACTTC.

The table lists this clonotype with many counts. J is TRBJ2-3 and V is TRBV15; 15 bases align to TRBD2. V gave up 6 bases and J gave up 5 bases; unmatched junction bases: 6. The CDR3 is 16 residues long. CDR1 LNHNV and CDR2 YYDKDF come from the germline V gene (reference sequence). CDR3 region: CATRGLAGGPQDTQYF. Written as DNA, the CDR3 is TGTGCCACCAGAGGACTAGCGGGAGGGCCTCAAGATACGCAGTATTTT.

J is TRBJ1-2 and V is TRBV19; a weak D match, TRBD1 (5 bases). This CDR3 is built from 13 residues. The V end was cut by 9 bases, the J end by 4 bases, with 15 bases between. Germline assignment: CDR1 LNHDA and CDR2 SQIVND (reference sequence). The CDR3 region is CASGAGSGYGYTF. The CDR3 DNA is TGTGCCAGCGGGGCAGGGTCGGGCTATGGCTACACCTTC.

This clonotype was counted a few times. CDR3 region: CASSIQGATQYF. The CDR3 bases are TGTGCCAGTAGTATACAGGGGGCGACCCAGTACTTC. This chain joins TRBV19 and TRBJ2-5, with 8 bases matching TRBD1. The CDR3 length is 12 residues. With 2 bases clipped from V and 7 bases from J, the junction kept 0 bases outside the gene matches. The germline V gene encodes CDR1 LNHDA and CDR2 SQIVND (reference sequence).

As to this clonotype: This could be a read error, since a much larger clone is one nucleotide away. The gene calls are TRBV27 and TRBJ1-6; D unresolved. Germline CDR1 and CDR2: MNHEY and SMNVEV (reference sequence). The CDR3 runs 13 residues. CDR3 bases: TGTGCCAGCAGTTTATCGACGAATTCACCCCGCCACTTT. As protein: CASSLSTNSPRHF.

This clonotype was counted at least ten times. The V and J genes are TRBV20-1 and TRBJ2-1; the D is unclear. This CDR3 comprises 15 residues. V dropped 4 bases and J dropped 2 bases, with 15 bases sitting between them. CDR1 and CDR2 from the germline V gene are DFQATT and SNEGSKA (reference sequence). CDR3 bases: TGCAGTGCTAATAGGCACAGCGAGCCCTACAATGAGCAGTTCTTC. Translation gives CSANRHSEPYNEQFF.

A few counts support this clonotype. The chain carries TRBV6-1 and TRBJ2-7, with 12 bases fitting TRBD2. V gave up 5 bases and J gave up 2 bases; unmatched junction bases: 4. The CDR3 covers 15 residues. Germline CDR1 MNHNS, CDR2 SASEGT. CDR3 bases: TGTGCCAGCAGTAGACTAGCGGGAGAACCCTACGAGCAGTACTTC. Its protein product is CASSRLAGEPYEQYF.

This clonotype was observed at least ten times. DNA of the CDR3: TGTGCCAGCAGCTTAAACTCCCGTGCAGATACGCAGTATTTT. Its protein is CASSLNSRADTQYF. V usage is TRBV11-3 and J usage is TRBJ2-3; D not certain. Deletions cut 2 bases from V and 4 bases from J, with 10 bases between. Per the germline V gene, CDR1 is SGHNT and CDR2 is YENEEA. This CDR3 is 14 amino acids long. The variable domain in full, with the rest retrieved from reference TRBV11-3 and TRBJ2-3, is EAGVVQSPRYKIIEKKQPVAFWCNPISGHNTLYWYLQNLGQGPELLIRYENEEAVDDSQLPKDRFSAERLKGVDSTLKIQPAELGDSAVYLCASSLNSRADTQYFGPGTRLTVL.

Ten or more counts support this clonotype. CDR3 region: CSARSLARADTQYF. The CDR3 bases are TGCAGTGCTAGATCACTAGCGAGGGCAGATACGCAGTATTTT. This rearrangement joins TRBV20-1 to TRBJ2-3; 7 bases are a match to TRBD2. The CDR3 spans 14 residues. Trimming removed 2 bases from V and 4 bases from J; junction bases left unmatched: 6. Germline loops: CDR1 DFQATT, CDR2 SNEGSKA (reference sequence).

This clonotype was recorded at least ten times. The chain joins TRBV12-3 or TRBV12-4 to TRBJ1-3; 12 bases are shared with TRBD1. The junction had 15 bases not matched to a gene; V was cut back by 7 bases and J by 2 bases. The CDR3 consists of 19 residues. The CDR3 nucleotides are TGTGCCAGCAACCCCCCCGGGACAGGGGGCGGGGATCCTGGAAACACCATATATTTT. Translated: CASNPPGTGGGDPGNTIYF.

This clonotype was detected many times. V gene TRBV27 combines with J gene TRBJ2-7, with D possibly matching TRBD1 (6 bases). The germline CDR1 and CDR2 sequences are MNHEY and SMNVEV (reference sequence). This CDR3 has 14 residues. V dropped 6 bases and J dropped 6 bases, with 18 bases sitting between them. This chain's CDR3 is CASRHLTGLGEQYF. CDR3 in DNA: TGTGCCAGCAGACACCTAACAGGGTTAGGCGAGCAGTACTTC.

The chain joins TRBV28 to TRBJ1-3; perhaps TRBD1 as D (6 bases). Germline CDR1 is MDHEN and CDR2 is SYDVKM. The V end was cut by 7 bases, the J end by 5 bases, with 12 bases between. The CDR3 has 13 amino acids. The CDR3 is CASNGGLRNTIYF. DNA of the CDR3: TGTGCCAGCAACGGGGGCCTGAGAAACACCATATATTTT.